What follows are 29 T cell receptor beta chains derived from one specimen sequenced in a study of T-cell reconstitution after alpha-beta-depleted transplantation in children. Unique molecular identifiers were used to barcode this TCRbeta library. TCRdb reanalysed the PCR reads using MiXCR and keeps one entry per CDR3 protein. The data contain approximately 270,000 distinct CDR3 sequences, roughly 9.5% of them seen just once; the ten biggest clones take up roughly a tenth. Sequencing used PBMCs from the stem cell graft donor, obtained from the stem cell graft. These receptors originate from a human donor who donated a stem cell graft to a child with SCID.

This chain connects TRBV20-1 to TRBJ2-1; 10 positions match TRBD2. The trim removed 7 bases at V and 0 bases at J, leaving 12 bases unmatched. CDR1 is DFQATT and CDR2 is SNEGSKA in the germline V gene (reference sequence). This CDR3 comprises 17 residues. The DNA of the CDR3 is TGCAGTGTCAACACAGCGGGGGGGCTTAGCTCCTACAATGAGCAGTTCTTC. It translates to CSVNTAGGLSSYNEQFF.

This chain links TRBV19 with TRBJ2-2; D may be TRBD1 or TRBD2 (5 bases each). With 8 bases removed from V and 5 bases from J, the gap between germline ends came to 18 bases. CDR3 size: 15 residues. Per germline, CDR1 LNHDA and CDR2 SQIVND (reference sequence). The DNA of the CDR3 is TGTGCCAGTGGGGCAGGCAGAGCGGCAACCGGGGAGCTGTTTTTT. Encoded protein: CASGAGRAATGELFF.

The chain is built from TRBV20-1 and TRBJ1-2, with D hard to call. The V end was cut by 3 bases, the J end by 2 bases, with 7 bases between. From germline, CDR1 is DFQATT and CDR2 SNEGSKA (reference sequence). The CDR3 sequence is 12 residues long. DNA of the CDR3: TGCAGTGCTAGTCCAGAAAACTATGGCTACACCTTC. This gives the protein CSASPENYGYTF.

V usage is TRBV7-2 and J usage is TRBJ2-6; D uncertain. Trimming removed 3 bases at V and 0 bases at J, with 6 bases between. The germline V gene encodes CDR1 SGHTA and CDR2 FQGNSA. The CDR3 length is 15 residues. Here the CDR3 reads CASSFGASGANVLTF. CDR3 bases: TGTGCCAGCAGCTTTGGCGCCTCTGGGGCCAACGTCCTGACTTTC.

This clonotype was recorded a few times. This chain joins TRBV10-2 and TRBJ2-7; D is unresolved. Germline CDR1 is WSHSY and CDR2 is SAAADI. Between the trimmed V and J ends, which lost 7 bases and 7 bases, there was a span of 14 bases. This CDR3 comprises 12 residues. The CDR3 here is CASTPGRREQYF. DNA for the CDR3: TGCGCCAGCACCCCGGGTAGACGGGAGCAGTACTTC.

V usage is TRBV4-1 and J usage is TRBJ2-1; D unresolved. In germline, CDR1 is MGHRA, CDR2 YSYEKL. The germline V and J ends were trimmed by 1 base and 8 bases, with 9 bases remaining between them. The CDR3 spans 13 residues. CDR3 loop: CASSQGGRDEQFF. In DNA form, the CDR3 reads TGCGCCAGCAGCCAAGGAGGTAGGGATGAGCAGTTCTTC.

As to this clonotype: Just one base apart from a much larger clone, this may be a read error. J is TRBJ2-2 and V is TRBV11-3; 10 bases fit TRBD2. There are 16 residues in the CDR3. The germline CDR1 and CDR2 sequences are SGHNT and YENEEA. This CDR3 reads CASSYGTSAYTRELFF. CDR3 coding DNA: TGTGCCAGCAGCTACGGGACTAGCGCGTACACCAGGGAGCTGTTTTTT.

This clonotype was observed a few times. This chain joins TRBV19 and TRBJ1-1, with 9 nucleotides matching TRBD1. Germline-derived CDR1 and CDR2 are LNHDA and SQIVND (reference sequence). This CDR3 contains 17 residues. J lost 0 bases, V lost 7 bases, and 12 bases had no gene match. The CDR3 region has the DNA TGTGCCAGTACCTTAACAGGGGGCGCAGGAGTGAACACTGAAGCTTTCTTT. Its protein product is CASTLTGGAGVNTEAFF. Supplemented by reference TRBV19 and TRBJ1-1, the full variable domain reads DGGITQSPKYLFRKEGQNVTLSCEQNLNHDAMYWYRQDPGQGLRLIYYSQIVNDFQKGDIAEGYSVSREKKESFPLTVTSAQKNPTAFYLCASTLTGGAGVNTEAFFGQGTRLTVV.

The V call is TRBV6-6, the J call TRBJ1-5, with D unclear. Germline V gene data show CDR1 as MNHNY and CDR2 as SVGAGI (reference sequence). This CDR3 spans 13 amino acids. V lost 7 bases and J lost 8, with 15 bases in between. For the CDR3, the DNA is TGTGCCAGCACCAAGTTCAAGGATAAGCCCCAGCATTTT. This sequence encodes CASTKFKDKPQHF.

This clonotype was seen a few times. The genes are TRBV5-1 and TRBJ2-7, with 11 bases matching TRBD1. Per germline, CDR1 SGHRS and CDR2 YFSETQ. Trimming removed 2 bases from V and 6 bases from J; junction bases left unmatched: 7. The CDR3 length is 15 residues. The DNA for the CDR3 is TGCGCCAGCAGCTTTATGGGACAGGGGGTCGGCGAGCAGTACTTC. It encodes CASSFMGQGVGEQYF.

This clonotype was seen more than once but under ten times. This chain joins TRBV7-9 and TRBJ1-1; TRBD1 is a possible D gene (6 bases). Germline CDR1 and CDR2: SEHNR and FQNEAQ (reference sequence). V was cut by 4 bases and J by 2 bases, with 11 bases left in between. There are 14 residues in the CDR3. CDR3 DNA: TGTGCCAGCAGCTCATGGACAGTTAACACTGAAGCTTTCTTT. Its translation: CASSSWTVNTEAFF.

V gene TRBV3-1 combines with J gene TRBJ1-5; no reliable D call. CDR1 and CDR2 (germline): LGHDT, YNNKEL (reference sequence). The CDR3 is made up of 13 amino acids. Trimming stripped 2 bases from V and 9 bases from J, with 11 bases between. CDR3 sequence: CASSQRGSGPQHF. In nucleotides, the CDR3 is TGTGCCAGCAGCCAACGGGGATCCGGGCCCCAGCATTTT.

The J gene is TRBJ1-1, the V gene TRBV6-5; no reliable D call. The V end lost 2 bases, the J end lost 5 bases, and 6 bases lay between the germline ends. Germline V CDR1 and CDR2: MNHEY, SVGAGI. The CDR3 length is 12 residues. The CDR3 DNA is TGTGCCAGCAGTTACGCGGGGACTGAAGCTTTCTTT. This sequence encodes CASSYAGTEAFF.

The chain uses TRBV12-3 or TRBV12-4 and TRBJ1-5; D might be TRBD1 (5 bases). Trimming left V 7 bases short and J 3 bases short, with 16 bases between. The CDR3 consists of 15 residues. The CDR3 loop is CASTSGRAFNQPQHF. The CDR3 DNA reads as TGTGCCAGCACCTCCGGCAGGGCCTTCAATCAGCCCCAGCATTTT.

This clonotype was found a few times. CDR3 nucleotides: TGTGCCAGCAGCCAAGATGATGCGGGTCACAATGAGCAGTTCTTC. Its translation is CASSQDDAGHNEQFF. This chain joins TRBV4-2 and TRBJ2-1; D is perhaps TRBD2 (5 bases). CDR1 is LGHNA and CDR2 is YNFKEQ in the germline V gene. The germline V and J ends were trimmed by 0 bases and 5 bases, with 11 bases remaining between them. The CDR3 is made up of 15 amino acids.

The rearrangement links TRBV14 to TRBJ1-2; D might be TRBD1 (6 bases). The V gene lost 1 base and the J gene lost 4 bases, with 16 bases spanning the gap. This CDR3 is built from 16 residues. Germline-derived CDR1 and CDR2 are SGHDN and FVKESK. In nucleotides, the CDR3 is TGTGCCAGCAGCCAAGGCCGGGCAGGGGACGGCTATGGCTACACCTTC. This sequence encodes CASSQGRAGDGYGYTF.

This clonotype appeared many times. The chain employs TRBV12-3 or TRBV12-4 and TRBJ1-1; D not resolved. CDR3 length: 14 residues. Trimming removed 8 bases at V and 0 bases at J, with 13 bases between. In DNA, the CDR3 is TGTGCCAGCGAGGCAGGTGTTATGAACACTGAAGCTTTCTTT. Translation gives CASEAGVMNTEAFF.

In this sample, this clonotype turned up a few times. The chain combines TRBV19 with TRBJ2-1; 13 bases are shared with TRBD2. This CDR3 is 16 amino acids long. From germline, CDR1 is LNHDA and CDR2 SQIVND (reference sequence). V was pared by 5 bases and J by 3 bases, with 4 bases of the junction left unmatched. The CDR3 nucleotides read TGTGCCAGTAGTTTAAGACTAGCGGGGGGCTACAATGAGCAGTTCTTC. Encoded protein: CASSLRLAGGYNEQFF.

The sample holds many counts of this clonotype. The rearrangement links TRBV5-1 to TRBJ2-5; TRBD1 might be the D (6 bases). Germline lookup yields CDR1 SGHRS and CDR2 YFSETQ. The CDR3 covers 20 residues. The V end was cut by 1 base, the J end by 0 bases, with 25 bases between. As DNA, the CDR3 is TGCGCCAGCAGCTTGCGCACAGGGTTACTTACCTCCTTATACCAAGAGACCCAGTACTTC. Residues: CASSLRTGLLTSLYQETQYF.

This chain uses TRBV3-1 with TRBJ1-2, with TRBD1 matching 9 bases. The CDR3 is 14 residues long. The ends lost 0 bases at V and 10 bases at J; junction bases unmatched: 6. Germline values: CDR1 LGHDT, CDR2 YNNKEL (reference sequence). The CDR3 DNA follows: TGTGCCAGCAGCCAAGAGGGACAGGGAATCGTCTACACCTTC. Translating gives CASSQEGQGIVYTF.

This clonotype occurred a few times. The rearrangement links TRBV4-2 to TRBJ2-7; D possibly matches TRBD1 or TRBD2 (5 bases each). The V and J ends lost 2 bases and 5 bases respectively, with 13 bases between them. Germline CDR1 is LGHNA and CDR2 is YNFKEQ. The CDR3 has 14 residues. CDR3 protein: CASSQPGATNEQYF. The CDR3 DNA is TGTGCCAGCAGCCAACCCGGGGCGACCAACGAGCAGTACTTC.

This clonotype showed up just a few times. The chain couples TRBV11-3 to TRBJ2-1; D possibly matches TRBD1 or TRBD2 (5 bases each). Germline V gives CDR1 SGHNT, CDR2 YENEEA. CDR3 length equals 14 residues. V was clipped by 3 bases and J by 5 bases, with 11 bases between them. The DNA for the CDR3 is TGTGCCAGCAGCTTTGACGGGGCCGACAATGAGCAGTTCTTC. Its protein is CASSFDGADNEQFF.

The CDR3 region is CSATGLAGGVGTGELFF. CDR3 coding DNA: TGCAGTGCTACTGGACTAGCGGGGGGGGTGGGCACCGGGGAGCTGTTTTTT. The V and J genes are TRBV20-1 and TRBJ2-2, with 15 bases that match TRBD2. The CDR3 totals 17 residues. Trimming removed 4 bases from V and 4 bases from J; junction bases left unmatched: 7. CDR1 and CDR2 from the germline V gene are DFQATT and SNEGSKA (reference sequence).

This clonotype was seen ten or more times. J is TRBJ1-1 and V is TRBV29-1; possibly TRBD1 for D (6 bases). The CDR3 is made up of 13 amino acids. Germline-derived CDR1 and CDR2 are SQVTM and ANQGSEA. Trimming stripped 7 bases from V and 3 bases from J, with 15 bases between. The CDR3: CSASQGPDTEAFF. The CDR3, as DNA: TGCAGCGCCTCACAGGGCCCTGACACTGAAGCTTTCTTT.

The chain recombines TRBV7-7 with TRBJ2-5; TRBD1 might be the D (6 bases). The V gene's germline CDR1 is SSHAT and CDR2 FNYEAQ (reference sequence). The CDR3 is 15 residues long. With 5 bases removed from V and 5 bases from J, the gap between germline ends came to 18 bases. The CDR3 DNA follows: TGTGCCAGCAGCCTCAGACTGGGGGCTGCGGAGACCCAGTACTTC. Its protein is CASSLRLGAAETQYF.

This clonotype showed up just a few times. The chain couples TRBV27 to TRBJ2-7, with TRBD2 identical over 13 bases. The V gene end was trimmed by 4 bases and the J gene end by 1 base; junction bases not matched to a gene: 13. Germline CDR1 reads MNHEY; CDR2 reads SMNVEV (reference sequence). This CDR3 contains 19 residues. The CDR3, as DNA: TGTGCCAGCAGTTCCTACCTAGGACTAGCGGGGGCCTCTTCCTACGAGCAGTACTTC. Translation: CASSSYLGLAGASSYEQYF.

The chain's CDR3 is CASSLGQVTDIQYF. The DNA of the CDR3 is TGCGCCAGCAGCTTGGGACAGGTCACGGACATTCAGTACTTC. This chain uses TRBV5-1 with TRBJ2-4, with a possible D match to TRBD1 (6 bases). The ends were cut back, 0 bases at V and 8 bases at J, with 12 bases in the middle. In germline, CDR1 is SGHRS, CDR2 YFSETQ. This CDR3 comprises 14 residues.

This sequence joins TRBV10-3 and TRBJ2-6, with TRBD2 matching 7 bases. The CDR3 loop spans 18 amino acids. V gave up 0 bases and J gave up 1 base; unmatched junction bases: 6. Per the germline V gene, CDR1 is ENHRY and CDR2 is SYGVKD. This CDR3 is CAISESGRHKSGANVLTF. The CDR3 DNA reads TGTGCCATCAGTGAGTCCGGGAGGCATAAGTCTGGGGCCAACGTCCTGACTTTC.

This clonotype showed up many times. This rearrangement joins TRBV12-3 or TRBV12-4 to TRBJ2-1; weak D call: TRBD1 (5 bases). The CDR3 has 14 amino acids. Trimming left V 3 bases short and J 5 bases short, with 11 bases between. CDR3 sequence: CASSFWKGDNEQFF. The CDR3 DNA sequence: TGTGCCAGCAGTTTTTGGAAAGGGGACAATGAGCAGTTCTTC.